This TCR beta chain was retrieved from a study of tumor-infiltrating lymphocytes in primary liver carcinoma. For the study at large: Patients were both men and women, whose ages ran from 30 to 69 years.

The CDR3 covers 12 residues. Per the germline V gene, CDR1 is SQVTM and CDR2 is ANQGSEA. A primer matching the constant region was used to make TCR beta cDNA from approximately 520 ng of total RNA. Generation of the TCR beta libraries relied on three nested multiplex PCR rounds using slightly modified ARM-PCR. The study ran its first two PCR rounds for roughly 11 cycles each, using TRBV1-TRBV30 forward primers and a C-beta reverse primer. TCRdb re-derived calls from the multiplex PCR reads in MiXCR, one entry per CDR3 protein. Among under 200,000 distinct CDR3 sequences listed, approximately 80% were seen once. Co-extraction of RNA and DNA was performed on 20-30 mg of unsorted bulk tissue. Patients underwent resection of primary liver carcinoma. Every tumor yielded five separate sampled regions. Notes on this clonotype: The junction differs from germline at one of its ends, possibly a read error.

What was sequenced was tumor tissue from primary liver carcinoma. The clonotype comes from a man in his forties or fifties with primary liver carcinoma and hepatitis B virus infection. The chain employs TRBV29-1 and TRBJ2-7; D gene uncertain. CDR3 sequence: CIAGWGNHEQYF. In DNA form, the CDR3 reads TGTATCGCAGGTTGGGGTAATCACGAGCAGTACTTC.